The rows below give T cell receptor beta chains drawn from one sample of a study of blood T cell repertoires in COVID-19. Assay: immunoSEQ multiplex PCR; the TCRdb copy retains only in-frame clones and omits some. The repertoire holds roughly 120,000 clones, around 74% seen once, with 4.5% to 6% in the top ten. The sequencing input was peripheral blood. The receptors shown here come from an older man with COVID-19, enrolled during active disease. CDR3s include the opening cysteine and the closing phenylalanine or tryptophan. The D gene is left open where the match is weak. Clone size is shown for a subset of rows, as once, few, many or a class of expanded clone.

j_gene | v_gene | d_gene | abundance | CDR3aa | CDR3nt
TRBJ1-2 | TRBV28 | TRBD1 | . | CASSGEGTGEYGYTF | TGTGCCAGCAGTGGTGAGGGGACAGGGGAGTATGGCTACACCTTC
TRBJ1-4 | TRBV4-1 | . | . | CASSHPKGVPNEKLFF | TGCGCCAGCAGCCATCCCAAGGGGGTTCCTAATGAAAAACTGTTTTTT
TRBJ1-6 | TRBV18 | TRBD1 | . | CASSPQSTGGNSPLHF | TGTGCCAGCTCACCACAGTCAACAGGGGGCAATTCACCCCTCCACTTT
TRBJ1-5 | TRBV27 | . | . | CASTSLRGGNSNQPQHF | TGTGCCAGCACCTCCCTACGGGGAGGAAATAGCAATCAGCCCCAGCATTTT
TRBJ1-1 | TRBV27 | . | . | CASSLSWEGTEAFF | TGTGCCAGCAGTTTATCATGGGAGGGGACTGAAGCTTTCTTT
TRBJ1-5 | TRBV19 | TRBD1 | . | CASSILTGSGQPQHF | TGTGCCAGTAGTATCCTGACAGGGAGTGGCCAGCCCCAGCATTTT
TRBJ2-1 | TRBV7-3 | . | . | CASSFGLNNEQFF | TGTGCCAGCAGCTTTGGACTTAACAATGAGCAGTTCTTC
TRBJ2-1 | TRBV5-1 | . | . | CASSVDSSSYNEQFF | TGCGCCAGCAGCGTGGACTCGAGCTCCTACAATGAGCAGTTCTTC
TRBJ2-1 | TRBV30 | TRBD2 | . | CAWGPGLAGGEQFF | TGTGCCTGGGGACCGGGACTAGCGGGAGGTGAGCAGTTCTTC
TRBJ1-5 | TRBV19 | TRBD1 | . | CATTGQGFFQPQHF | TGTGCCACGACCGGACAGGGATTTTTTCAGCCCCAGCATTTT
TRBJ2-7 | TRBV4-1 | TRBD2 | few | CASSQLSGTISYEQYF | TGCGCCAGCAGCCAATTGTCCGGGACTATCTCCTACGAGCAGTACTTC
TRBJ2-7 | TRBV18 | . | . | CASSSGLNYEQYF | TGTGCCAGCTCATCCGGACTGAACTACGAGCAGTACTTC
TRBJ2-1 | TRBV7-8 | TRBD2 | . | CASSRLVGGNSYNEQFF | TGTGCCAGCAGCAGACTAGTCGGGGGGAACTCCTACAATGAGCAGTTCTTC
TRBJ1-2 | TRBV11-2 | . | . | CASSSPKGPPGYGYTF | TGTGCCAGCAGCTCACCAAAGGGGCCGCCGGGCTATGGCTACACCTTC
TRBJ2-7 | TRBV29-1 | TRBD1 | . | CSVGTGYYEQYF | TGCAGCGTGGGGACAGGGTACTACGAGCAGTACTTC
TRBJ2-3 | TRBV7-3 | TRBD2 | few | CASSSGTSPDTQYF | TGTGCCAGCAGCTCCGGGACTAGTCCAGATACGCAGTATTTT
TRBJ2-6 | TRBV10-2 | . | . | CASSAGFSGANVLTF | TGCGCCAGCAGTGCGGGGTTCTCTGGGGCCAACGTCCTGACTTTC
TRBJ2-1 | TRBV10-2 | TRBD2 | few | CASSASGAGNEQFF | TGCGCCAGCAGTGCCAGCGGGGCGGGCAATGAGCAGTTCTTC
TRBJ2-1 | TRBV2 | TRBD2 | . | CASIKFLAGAGNEQFF | TGTGCCAGCATAAAATTCCTAGCGGGGGCTGGCAATGAGCAGTTCTTC
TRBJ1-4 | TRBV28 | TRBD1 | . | CASSWDRVEGKLFF | TGTGCCAGCAGTTGGGACAGGGTGGAGGGGAAACTGTTTTTT
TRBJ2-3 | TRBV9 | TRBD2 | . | CASSLTSGRRDTQYF | TGTGCCAGCAGCCTGACGAGCGGGAGGCGTGATACGCAGTATTTT
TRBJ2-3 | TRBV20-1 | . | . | CSASRHGGNTDTQYF | TGCAGTGCTAGTCGGCACGGAGGGAACACAGATACGCAGTATTTT
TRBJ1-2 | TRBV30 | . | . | CAWSVSGIRGYTF | TGTGCCTGGAGTGTATCGGGAATAAGAGGCTACACCTTC
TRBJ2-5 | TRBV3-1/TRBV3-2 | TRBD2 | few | CASSQVAGRAAETQYF | TGTGCCAGCAGCCAGGTAGCGGGAAGGGCGGCGGAGACCCAGTACTTC
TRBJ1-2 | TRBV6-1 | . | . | CASSESSRFYGYTF | TGTGCCAGCAGTGAAAGTAGCCGTTTTTATGGCTACACCTTC
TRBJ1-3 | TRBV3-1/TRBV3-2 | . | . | CASSQDPQGSGNTIYF | TGTGCCAGCAGCCAAGATCCCCAGGGCTCTGGAAACACCATATATTTT
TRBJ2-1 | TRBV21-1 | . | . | CASQSRTGKDNEQFF | TGTGCCAGCCAGAGCAGGACAGGGAAAGACAATGAGCAGTTCTTC
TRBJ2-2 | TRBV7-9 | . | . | CASSRVGALFF | TGTGCCAGCAGTCGAGTAGGGGCGCTGTTTTTT
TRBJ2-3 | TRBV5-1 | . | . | CASSLGATSSTDTQYF | TGCGCCAGCAGCTTGGGGGCAACTTCTAGCACAGATACGCAGTATTTT
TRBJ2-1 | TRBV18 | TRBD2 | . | CASSPPGLAGGLSRDEQFF | TGTGCCAGCTCCCCGCCGGGACTAGCGGGAGGGCTGAGCCGCGATGAGCAGTTCTTC
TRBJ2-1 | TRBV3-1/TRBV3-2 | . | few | CASSQLRDSTQFF | TGTGCCAGCAGCCAACTCCGGGACTCCACTCAGTTCTTC
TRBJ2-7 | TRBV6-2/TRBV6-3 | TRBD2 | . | CASSYLTSGRNEQYF | TGTGCCAGCAGTTACCTGACTAGCGGGAGAAACGAGCAGTACTTC
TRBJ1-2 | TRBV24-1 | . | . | CATSDRRVEGYTF | TGTGCCACCAGTGACCGGCGAGTGGAGGGCTACACCTTC
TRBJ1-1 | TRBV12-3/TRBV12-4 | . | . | CASRTGMNTEAFF | TGTGCCAGCAGGACCGGGATGAACACTGAAGCTTTCTTT
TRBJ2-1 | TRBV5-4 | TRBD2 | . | CASSSRTSAFGNEQFF | TGTGCCAGCAGCTCGCGGACTAGCGCCTTCGGCAATGAGCAGTTCTTC
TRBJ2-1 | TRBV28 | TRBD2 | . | CASSLSTSGSGNEQFF | TGTGCCAGCAGTTTATCGACTAGCGGGAGTGGCAATGAGCAGTTCTTC
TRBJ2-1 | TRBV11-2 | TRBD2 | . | CASSLEMLAGGTEQFF | TGTGCCAGCAGCTTAGAGATGTTAGCGGGAGGCACTGAGCAGTTCTTC
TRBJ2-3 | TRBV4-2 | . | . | CASSQEWEAGHTDTQYF | TGTGCCAGCAGCCAGGAATGGGAGGCAGGGCACACAGATACGCAGTATTTT
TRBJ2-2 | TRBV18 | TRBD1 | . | CASSPRTGHGTGELFF | TGTGCCAGCTCACCCCGGACAGGGCACGGCACCGGGGAGCTGTTTTTT
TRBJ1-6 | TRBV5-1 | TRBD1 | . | CASSLVSPGQYNSPLHF | TGCGCCAGCAGCTTGGTTTCTCCGGGACAGTATAATTCACCCCTCCACTTT
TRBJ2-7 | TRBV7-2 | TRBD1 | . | CASSARQGAYEQYF | TGTGCCAGCAGCGCCCGACAGGGAGCCTACGAGCAGTACTTC
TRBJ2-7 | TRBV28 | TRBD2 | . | CASSPRWGSGLGYEQYF | TGTGCCAGCAGCCCCCGGTGGGGATCCGGACTAGGCTACGAGCAGTACTTC
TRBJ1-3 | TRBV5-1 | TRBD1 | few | CASSLWGQASSGNTIYF | TGCGCCAGCAGCTTATGGGGACAGGCGAGCTCTGGAAACACCATATATTTT
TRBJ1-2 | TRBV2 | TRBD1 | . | CASRPRTGTDGYTF | TGTGCCAGCAGGCCCAGGACAGGGACGGATGGCTACACCTTC
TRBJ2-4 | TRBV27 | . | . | CASSLQGRGKNIQYF | TGTGCCAGCAGTTTACAGGGAAGGGGCAAAAACATTCAGTACTTC
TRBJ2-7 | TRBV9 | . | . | CASSVGPGQPYEQYF | TGTGCCAGCAGCGTAGGGCCAGGACAACCCTACGAGCAGTACTTC
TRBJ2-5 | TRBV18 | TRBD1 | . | CASSPGQGRRETQYF | TGTGCCAGCTCACCCGGACAGGGGAGGAGAGAGACCCAGTACTTC